This T cell receptor (beta chain) appears in the sequencing data of a study of control samples from healthy donors and cancer patients. CDR1 SGDLS and CDR2 YYNGEE come from the germline V gene. V shed 5 bases, J shed 7 bases, and the junction held 7 bases outside the gene matches. The CDR3 is made up of 14 amino acids. Clones were read by immunoSEQ multiplex PCR, and TCRdb kept only the in-frame ones, dropping some. In the table there are around 48,000 clones, nearly 95% of which are singletons. The gene calls are TRBV9 and TRBJ1-5, with 9 bases fitting TRBD1. Sequencing was carried out using PBMCs. The receptor was derived from a woman aged 50 to 60 with head and neck cancer. CDR3 bases: TGTGCCAGCAGTGGAACAGGGGGCAGACAGCCCCAGCATTTT. This sequence encodes CASSGTGGRQPQHF.